A selection of T cell receptor beta chains follows, all from one sample in a study of blood T cell repertoires in COVID-19. TCRdb's table, derived via immunoSEQ multiplex PCR, lists solely in-frame clones and lacks some. The sample holds about 170,000 clones, about nine tenths seen once. Sequencing was performed on peripheral blood. These receptors all stem from a man aged 18 to 35 with COVID-19, enrolled during active disease. The CDR3 runs from the conserved cysteine through the conserved F or W. Fields, in order: CDR3 length, clone size, J gene, D gene, V gene, CDR3 protein, CDR3 DNA. A D gene is named only where the DNA matches it firmly. Size tells how often a clone was seen (once, few, many) or the class of an expanded clone, and some rows leave it out.

length: 15
size: few
J: TRBJ1-1
D: .
V: TRBV15
CDR3: CATSRTPFMDTEAFF
DNA: TGTGCCACCAGCAGAACACCGTTTATGGACACTGAAGCTTTCTTT

length: 17
size: .
J: TRBJ2-2
D: .
V: TRBV4-1
CDR3: CASSQGTGRVNTGELFF
DNA: TGCGCCAGCAGCCAAGGTACGGGCAGGGTGAACACCGGGGAGCTGTTTTTT

length: 16
size: .
J: TRBJ2-5
D: .
V: TRBV19
CDR3: CASSIGPLHPGETQYF
DNA: TGTGCCAGTAGTATAGGTCCCCTTCATCCGGGAGAGACCCAGTACTTC

length: 12
size: .
J: TRBJ2-7
D: .
V: TRBV30
CDR3: CAWSVDGDEQYF
DNA: TGTGCCTGGAGTGTAGACGGGGACGAGCAGTACTTC

length: 17
size: .
J: TRBJ2-1
D: .
V: TRBV7-9
CDR3: CASSLVLRTNSYNEQFF
DNA: TGTGCCAGCAGCTTAGTCTTGCGGACTAATTCCTACAATGAGCAGTTCTTC

length: 15
size: .
J: TRBJ2-5
D: TRBD1
V: TRBV18
CDR3: CASSPGQGDQETQYF
DNA: TGTGCCAGCTCACCTGGACAGGGGGACCAAGAGACCCAGTACTTC

length: 18
size: .
J: TRBJ2-2
D: TRBD1
V: TRBV15
CDR3: CATSSYLGQGRDTGELFF
DNA: TGTGCCACCAGCAGCTACCTAGGACAGGGAAGGGACACCGGGGAGCTGTTTTTT

length: 13
size: .
J: TRBJ2-5
D: TRBD1
V: TRBV28
CDR3: CANRQGAPETQYF
DNA: TGTGCCAACCGACAGGGGGCGCCTGAGACCCAGTACTTC

length: 14
size: .
J: TRBJ2-7
D: TRBD2
V: TRBV4-3
CDR3: CASSPTGGNYEQYF
DNA: TGCGCCAGCAGTCCTACGGGGGGAAACTACGAGCAGTACTTC

length: 15
size: .
J: TRBJ2-7
D: TRBD1
V: TRBV5-6
CDR3: CASSLPGQVPYEQYF
DNA: TGTGCCAGCAGCCTCCCGGGACAGGTTCCCTACGAGCAGTACTTC

length: 14
size: .
J: TRBJ2-7
D: TRBD1
V: TRBV4-1
CDR3: CASKGTGATYEQYF
DNA: TGCGCCAGTAAAGGGACAGGGGCCACCTACGAGCAGTACTTC

length: 17
size: .
J: TRBJ1-2
D: .
V: TRBV23-1
CDR3: CASSPSGQYCSEYGYTF
DNA: TGCGCCAGCAGTCCCTCGGGACAATATTGCTCTGAGTATGGCTACACCTTC

length: 16
size: .
J: TRBJ2-1
D: .
V: TRBV28
CDR3: CASSPRRLRSYNEQFF
DNA: TGTGCCAGCAGTCCTCGTAGATTGCGCTCCTACAATGAGCAGTTCTTC

length: 15
size: .
J: TRBJ2-1
D: TRBD2
V: TRBV18
CDR3: CASSPLRESYNEQFF
DNA: TGTGCCAGCTCACCACTGCGGGAGTCCTACAATGAGCAGTTCTTC

length: 16
size: .
J: TRBJ2-1
D: .
V: TRBV3-1/TRBV3-2
CDR3: CASSQDVASIYHEQFF
DNA: TGTGCCAGCAGCCAAGATGTGGCTAGTATATACCATGAGCAGTTCTTC

length: 14
size: .
J: TRBJ2-2
D: .
V: TRBV30
CDR3: CAWTPRGNTGELFF
DNA: TGTGCCTGGACCCCCCGGGGGAACACCGGGGAGCTGTTTTTT

length: 15
size: .
J: TRBJ2-7
D: .
V: TRBV5-1
CDR3: CASSFQSGGPYEQYF
DNA: TGCGCCAGCAGCTTTCAGTCAGGGGGGCCCTACGAGCAGTACTTC

length: 15
size: .
J: TRBJ2-1
D: TRBD2
V: TRBV5-1
CDR3: CASSLELATYNEQFF
DNA: TGCGCCAGCAGCTTGGAACTAGCGACCTACAATGAGCAGTTCTTC

length: 14
size: .
J: TRBJ2-7
D: .
V: TRBV5-6
CDR3: CASSRTSSSYEQYF
DNA: TGTGCCAGCAGCCGGACTTCTAGCTCCTACGAGCAGTACTTC

length: 15
size: .
J: TRBJ1-1
D: .
V: TRBV5-1
CDR3: CASSPSPGRGTEAFF
DNA: TGCGCCAGCAGCCCCTCTCCAGGGCGTGGCACTGAAGCTTTCTTT

length: 13
size: .
J: TRBJ2-3
D: .
V: TRBV5-8
CDR3: CASSWGITDTQYF
DNA: TGTGCCAGCAGCTGGGGCATCACAGATACGCAGTATTTT

length: 15
size: .
J: TRBJ2-1
D: TRBD2
V: TRBV16
CDR3: CASSFGLAAYNEQFF
DNA: TGTGCCAGCAGCTTCGGACTAGCGGCCTACAATGAGCAGTTCTTC

length: 15
size: .
J: TRBJ2-2
D: TRBD2
V: TRBV7-3
CDR3: CASSYLAGGTGELFF
DNA: TGTGCCAGCAGCTACCTAGCGGGAGGAACCGGGGAGCTGTTTTTT

length: 13
size: .
J: TRBJ1-2
D: TRBD1
V: TRBV5-1
CDR3: CASSLGQGDGYTF
DNA: TGCGCCAGCAGCTTGGGCCAGGGGGATGGCTACACCTTC

length: 12
size: .
J: TRBJ1-4
D: .
V: TRBV29-1
CDR3: CSVGANPQKLLF
DNA: TGCAGCGTTGGCGCAAATCCTCAAAAACTGCTTTTT

length: 15
size: .
J: TRBJ1-2
D: .
V: TRBV14
CDR3: CASSQSFGQHYGYTF
DNA: TGTGCCAGCAGCCAGAGTTTCGGACAGCACTATGGCTACACCTTC

length: 15
size: .
J: TRBJ1-2
D: TRBD1
V: TRBV5-5
CDR3: CASSWLQGASYGYTF
DNA: TGTGCCAGCAGCTGGTTACAGGGGGCGTCCTATGGCTACACCTTC

length: 14
size: .
J: TRBJ2-1
D: TRBD2
V: TRBV24-1
CDR3: CATSDVLAWNEQFF
DNA: TGTGCCACCAGTGATGTACTAGCGTGGAATGAGCAGTTCTTC

length: 14
size: .
J: TRBJ2-3
D: TRBD1
V: TRBV6-6
CDR3: CASSYPSGQPGQYF
DNA: TGTGCCAGCAGTTACCCCTCGGGACAGCCCGGCCAGTATTTT

length: 15
size: .
J: TRBJ1-2
D: .
V: TRBV4-3
CDR3: CASSQGTGRSYGYTF
DNA: TGCGCCAGCAGCCAAGGAACAGGGCGGAGCTATGGCTACACCTTC

length: 15
size: .
J: TRBJ1-1
D: .
V: TRBV12-5
CDR3: CASGLAAGRGAEAFF
DNA: TGTGCTAGTGGTTTGGCCGCGGGTCGGGGGGCTGAAGCTTTCTTT

length: 16
size: few
J: TRBJ2-1
D: .
V: TRBV2
CDR3: CASRWRQFSTNNEQFF
DNA: TGTGCCAGCAGGTGGAGACAGTTCTCCACCAACAATGAGCAGTTCTTC

length: 16
size: .
J: TRBJ1-1
D: .
V: TRBV6-5
CDR3: CASSYSGVRGGTEAFF
DNA: TGTGCCAGCAGTTACAGCGGGGTAAGGGGCGGGACTGAAGCTTTCTTT

length: 14
size: .
J: TRBJ2-7
D: TRBD2
V: TRBV28
CDR3: CASSSDSSGYEQYF
DNA: TGTGCCAGCAGTTCCGATTCTAGCGGTTACGAGCAGTACTTC

length: 20
size: .
J: TRBJ2-2
D: TRBD2
V: TRBV7-3
CDR3: CASSLSPPGERGLRAGELFF
DNA: TGTGCCAGCAGCTTATCCCCGCCGGGGGAGCGGGGTCTAAGGGCCGGGGAGCTGTTTTTT

length: 16
size: .
J: TRBJ2-1
D: TRBD2
V: TRBV29-1
CDR3: CSVVGLGGSSYNEQFF
DNA: TGCAGCGTTGTGGGGCTCGGCGGGAGCTCCTACAATGAGCAGTTCTTC

length: 14
size: .
J: TRBJ2-1
D: TRBD1
V: TRBV7-2
CDR3: CASTSGQGFYEQFF
DNA: TGTGCCAGCACCTCGGGACAGGGGTTCTATGAGCAGTTCTTC

length: 13
size: .
J: TRBJ2-7
D: TRBD2
V: TRBV20-1
CDR3: CSASDSSGYEQYF
DNA: TGCAGTGCTAGTGACAGTAGCGGGTACGAGCAGTACTTC

length: 12
size: .
J: TRBJ1-2
D: .
V: TRBV9
CDR3: CASSDRTSGYTF
DNA: TGTGCCAGCAGCGACAGAACCAGTGGCTACACCTTC

length: 15
size: .
J: TRBJ2-1
D: TRBD2
V: TRBV19
CDR3: CASSSERDSYNEQFF
DNA: TGTGCCAGTAGTAGCGAGCGGGACTCCTACAATGAGCAGTTCTTC

length: 15
size: .
J: TRBJ1-5
D: .
V: TRBV7-2
CDR3: CASSLVGGSNQPQHF
DNA: TGTGCCAGCAGCTTAGTAGGAGGTAGCAATCAGCCCCAGCATTTT

length: 16
size: .
J: TRBJ1-5
D: TRBD1
V: TRBV6-5
CDR3: CASSYLPGQGPSFQHF
DNA: TGTGCCAGCAGTTACTTACCGGGACAGGGGCCCTCGTTCCAGCATTTT

length: 19
size: .
J: TRBJ2-6
D: .
V: TRBV14
CDR3: CASSPLDPRLVTGANVLTF
DNA: TGTGCCAGCAGCCCCCTCGATCCGAGGCTAGTTACTGGGGCCAACGTCCTGACTTTC

length: 15
size: .
J: TRBJ2-7
D: .
V: TRBV5-8
CDR3: CASSSFGRGSYEQYF
DNA: TGTGCCAGCAGCTCCTTTGGGCGGGGATCCTACGAGCAGTACTTC

length: 16
size: .
J: TRBJ2-7
D: .
V: TRBV27
CDR3: CASNTNPQVIPYEQYF
DNA: TGTGCCAGCAACACCAACCCACAGGTGATTCCCTACGAGCAGTACTTC

length: 16
size: .
J: TRBJ1-5
D: .
V: TRBV7-8
CDR3: CASSPQGSHSNQPQHF
DNA: TGTGCCAGCAGCCCTCAGGGGTCCCATAGCAATCAGCCCCAGCATTTT

length: 15
size: .
J: TRBJ2-1
D: TRBD2
V: TRBV30
CDR3: CAWSVTLAGVDGQFF
DNA: TGTGCCTGGAGTGTAACGCTAGCGGGAGTGGATGGGCAGTTCTTC

length: 13
size: once
J: TRBJ1-2
D: TRBD1
V: TRBV19
CDR3: CASKKGTGYGYTF
DNA: TGTGCCAGTAAGAAAGGGACAGGGTATGGCTACACCTTC

length: 15
size: .
J: TRBJ1-2
D: TRBD1
V: TRBV28
CDR3: CASSPTVTGSYGYTF
DNA: TGTGCCAGCAGTCCGACCGTGACAGGGAGCTATGGCTACACCTTC

length: 16
size: .
J: TRBJ2-2
D: .
V: TRBV4-2
CDR3: CASSQPQDRNTGELFF
DNA: TGTGCCAGCAGCCAACCCCAGGACAGGAACACCGGGGAGCTGTTTTTT

length: 16
size: once
J: TRBJ2-7
D: TRBD1
V: TRBV9
CDR3: CASSVPRGINPYEQYF
DNA: TGTGCCAGCAGCGTACCCAGGGGGATCAACCCCTACGAGCAGTACTTC

length: 12
size: .
J: TRBJ2-7
D: .
V: TRBV19
CDR3: CASSGRYYEQYF
DNA: TGTGCCAGTAGCGGGAGATATTACGAGCAGTACTTC

length: 14
size: .
J: TRBJ2-2
D: .
V: TRBV6-6
CDR3: CASSYYRQGGELFF
DNA: TGTGCCAGCAGTTATTATCGGCAGGGCGGGGAGCTGTTTTTT